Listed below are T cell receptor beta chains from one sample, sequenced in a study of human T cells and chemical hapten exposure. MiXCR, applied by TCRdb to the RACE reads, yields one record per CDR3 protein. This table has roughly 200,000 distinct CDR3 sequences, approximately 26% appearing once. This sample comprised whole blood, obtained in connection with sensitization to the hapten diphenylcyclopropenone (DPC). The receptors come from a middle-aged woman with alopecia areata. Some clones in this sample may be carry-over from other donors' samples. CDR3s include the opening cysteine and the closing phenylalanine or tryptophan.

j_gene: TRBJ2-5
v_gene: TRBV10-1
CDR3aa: CASTGQALPNQETQYF

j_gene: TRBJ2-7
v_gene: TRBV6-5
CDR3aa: CASSYSRSSPYEQYF

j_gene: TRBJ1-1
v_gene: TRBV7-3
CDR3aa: CASSPLGSGLNTEAFF

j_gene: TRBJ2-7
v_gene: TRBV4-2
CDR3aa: CASSQDSPSSGLAGLYEQYF

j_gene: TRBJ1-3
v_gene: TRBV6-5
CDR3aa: CATLGPGNTIYF

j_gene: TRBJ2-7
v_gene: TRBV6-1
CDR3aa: CASSPHGSIGREQYF

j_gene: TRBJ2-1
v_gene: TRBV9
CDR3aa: CASSKGLGRLLSSYNEQFF

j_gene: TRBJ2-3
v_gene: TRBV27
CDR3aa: CASRTSGRTDTQYF

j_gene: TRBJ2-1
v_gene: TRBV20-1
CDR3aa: CSARILGPYSYNEQFF

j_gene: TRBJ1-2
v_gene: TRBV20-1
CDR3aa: CSARVPQGTNYGYTF

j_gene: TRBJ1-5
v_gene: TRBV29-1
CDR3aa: CSVVVSEGQPQHF

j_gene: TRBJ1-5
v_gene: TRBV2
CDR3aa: CASSEALRGQGLQHF

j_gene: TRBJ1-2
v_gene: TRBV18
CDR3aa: CASSPSGQGVGGYTF

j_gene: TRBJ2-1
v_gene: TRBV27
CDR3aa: CASSFSGRINEQFF

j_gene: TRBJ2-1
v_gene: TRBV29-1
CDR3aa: CSVATLFRDNEQFF

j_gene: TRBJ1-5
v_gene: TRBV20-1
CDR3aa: CSARRGFDQPQHF

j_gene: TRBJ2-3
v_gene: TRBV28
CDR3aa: CASSSPGLTDTQYF

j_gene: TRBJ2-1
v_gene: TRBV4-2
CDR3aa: CASSRSDRALYNEQFF

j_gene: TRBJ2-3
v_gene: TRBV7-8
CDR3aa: CASSLATFAVSTDTQYF

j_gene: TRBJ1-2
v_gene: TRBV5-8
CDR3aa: CASSPLFSGDFNYGYTF

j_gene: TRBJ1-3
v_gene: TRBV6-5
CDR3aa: CASNGPRGTIYF

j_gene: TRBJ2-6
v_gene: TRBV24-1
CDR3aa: CATSDLSSSGANVLTF

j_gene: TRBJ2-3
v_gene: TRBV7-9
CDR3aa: CASSSSPSASTDTQYF

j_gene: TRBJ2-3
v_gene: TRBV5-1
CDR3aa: CASSLGTSRRTDTQYF

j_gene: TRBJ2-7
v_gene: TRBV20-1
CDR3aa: CSALDSQPPRLYF

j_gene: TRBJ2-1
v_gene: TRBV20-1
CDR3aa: CSASAGLPYNEQFF

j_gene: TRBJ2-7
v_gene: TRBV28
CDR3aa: CASSFARNYEQYF

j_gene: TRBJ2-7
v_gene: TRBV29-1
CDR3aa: CSVESRDGEQYF

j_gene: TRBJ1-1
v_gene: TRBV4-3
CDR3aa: CASSPSAGWNTEAFF

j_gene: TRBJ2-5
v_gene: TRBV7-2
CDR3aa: CASFRAKQETQYF

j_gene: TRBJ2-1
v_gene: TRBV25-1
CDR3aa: CASSGLIANEQFF

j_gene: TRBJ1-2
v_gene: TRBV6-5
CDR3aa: CASSRHLSRDYGYTF

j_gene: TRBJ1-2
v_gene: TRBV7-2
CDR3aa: CASSLIGSRVDGYTF

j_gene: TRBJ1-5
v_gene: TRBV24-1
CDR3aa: CATSDGGEGSNQPQHF

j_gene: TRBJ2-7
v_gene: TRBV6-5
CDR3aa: CASSYRTSGSEQYF

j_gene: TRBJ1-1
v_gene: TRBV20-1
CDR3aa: CSARDFGVNTEAFF

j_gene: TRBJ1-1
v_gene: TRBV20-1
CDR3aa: CSAKTGWSGNEAFF

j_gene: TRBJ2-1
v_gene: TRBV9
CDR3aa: CASSVAITIQTYNEQFF

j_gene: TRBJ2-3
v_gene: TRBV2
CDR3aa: CASSSVAGGPTDTQYF

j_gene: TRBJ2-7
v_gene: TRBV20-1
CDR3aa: CSAGAGLHEQYF

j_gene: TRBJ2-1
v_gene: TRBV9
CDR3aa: CASSVYAGGYNEQFF

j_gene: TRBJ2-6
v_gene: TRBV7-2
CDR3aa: CASSQSSGANVLTF

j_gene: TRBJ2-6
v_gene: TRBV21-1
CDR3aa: CASSERGPGANVLTF

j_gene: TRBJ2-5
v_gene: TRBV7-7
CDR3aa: CASSLTRGAYQETQYF